This TCR beta chain was found in a study of breast tumors, draining lymph nodes, adjacent tissues. One entry per CDR3 protein results from TCRdb running MiXCR on the multiplex PCR reads. The repertoire holds approximately 190,000 distinct CDR3 sequences, over 25% seen once, with about 4.3% in the top ten. Comment on this clonotype: Its antigen is not identified.

Study-wide results and limits: Tumor repertoires ranked between lymph nodes and nontumor tissue in diversity, with V and J gene preferences. Tumor T cell lymph node origin was a supported hypothesis, not proven.

Germline loops: CDR1 DFQATT, CDR2 SNEGSKA (reference sequence). V was clipped by 4 bases and J by 4 bases; unmatched bases: 5. The CDR3 runs to 13 residues. Samples came from axillary lymph nodes draining the breast cancer. The sample taken for sequencing was axillary lymph node tissue. The rearrangement uses TRBV20-1 and TRBJ2-5; the match to TRBD2 covers 8 bases. The source of this sequence is a female donor with breast cancer. Some clones in this sample may be carry-over from other donors' samples. CDR3 in amino acids: CSAKVGGAETQYF. CDR3 sequence (DNA): TGCAGTGCTAAGGTCGGGGGGGCAGAGACCCAGTACTTC.